The T cell receptor (beta chain) under discussion was sequenced for a study of blood T cells in healthy people across ages. Primed by a sample-barcoded 5' primer and a J-beta primer mix, a second PCR proceeded for about 6 to 11 cycles. TCRdb used MiXCR to reprocess the 5' RACE reads, holding one entry per CDR3 protein. The table includes some 1 million distinct CDR3 sequences, more than 40% detected once. The CDR3 runs 16 residues. Each sample gave at least 7 million isolated PBMCs. This clonotype came up a few times. Its matching antigen is unknown. Study-wide points: As age increased, TCR beta diversity per million T cells fell in a roughly linear fashion. A strong correlation was found between TCR beta diversity and the percentage of naive T cells.

The material sequenced was blood. V and J are TRBV21-1 and TRBJ2-2; the table gives TRBD1 as D, unverified against the DNA. TRBV21-1 is described as a pseudogene. The clonotype originates from a woman aged 55 to 70 in good health. The CDR3 nucleotides are TGTGCCAGCACCAAGCCCTACAGGGTCGAACACGGGGAGCTGTTTTTT. Residues: CASTKPYRVEHGELFF.